A selection of T cell receptor beta chains follows, all from one sample in a study of shared clonotypes between healthy human individuals. Some clones are missing from TCRdb's copy, which holds only in-frame ones; the method was immunoSEQ multiplex PCR. Among roughly 2,500,000 clones listed, 90% to 95% were seen once. Input material: naive CD4+ T cells from PBMCs. The source of these receptors is a man younger than 30 in good health. Some clones in this sample may be carry-over from other donors' samples. CDR3s leave out the opening cysteine and the closing phenylalanine or tryptophan. Clone size is stated in some rows and not others, as once, few, many or a class when expanded.

v_gene	j_gene	abundance	CDR3aa
TRBV7-3	TRBJ2-1	.	ASTLSGGGLNEQF
TRBV29-1	TRBJ2-7	.	SVAEDRAQEQY
TRBV30	TRBJ1-5	.	AWSVFSGLPQH
TRBV15	TRBJ2-1	.	ATSRDRLAGEDEQF
TRBV30	TRBJ2-5	.	AWGSREGPGETQY
TRBV19	TRBJ2-2	.	ASSSATNTGELF
TRBV11-2	TRBJ2-5	.	ASSSGRVPATQY
TRBV5-1	TRBJ1-3	.	ASSRDRSSGNTIY
TRBV28	TRBJ1-2	.	ASSLGGINYGYT
TRBV18	TRBJ1-1	.	ASSRSPTGHTEAF
TRBV6-1	TRBJ2-7	.	ASRTLTGRVIEQY
TRBV5-1	TRBJ1-1	.	ASSSGALNTEAF
TRBV4-3	TRBJ2-3	.	ASSQLLAGPAGTDTQY
TRBV28	TRBJ2-6	.	ATVEGSGANVLT
TRBV7-9	TRBJ1-1	.	ASSSRTLPGTEAF
TRBV5-1	TRBJ2-7	.	ASSLGPLAGDEQY
TRBV28	TRBJ1-2	.	ASSLSTTLGYT
TRBV18	TRBJ2-7	.	ASSPPSLTYYEQY
TRBV28	TRBJ2-7	.	ASSSPGDLPLREQY
TRBV11-1	TRBJ2-7	.	ASSQGVREQY
TRBV29-1	TRBJ1-2	.	SASPGGAGGYT
TRBV7-3	TRBJ2-3	.	ASSLGSGDPQDTQY
TRBV28	TRBJ1-1	.	ASNLGTLGAF
TRBV4-1	TRBJ2-1	.	ASSQVGLPRDEQF
TRBV18	TRBJ1-4	.	ASSPTPGEKLF
TRBV2	TRBJ1-5	.	ASSEAGSREGQPQH
TRBV5-1	TRBJ1-2	.	ASSFWGAPDYGYT
TRBV20-1	TRBJ2-7	.	SAPRVGEQY
TRBV14	TRBJ2-7	.	ASSQNSGFEQY
TRBV21-1	TRBJ1-2	.	ASSKVTYSRGYT
TRBV11-3	TRBJ2-3	.	ASSLGTGQADTQY
TRBV9	TRBJ1-1	once	ASSPAGGSHEAF
TRBV14	TRBJ1-1	.	ASSPRRTDGLNTEAF
TRBV28	TRBJ1-4	.	ASSLSVGGEKLF
TRBV5-1	TRBJ1-6	.	ASSSRQTLVDNSPLH
TRBV6-1	TRBJ2-1	.	ATQKGTATYNEQF
TRBV5-1	TRBJ1-1	.	ASSLAGGERGF
TRBV11-1	TRBJ1-2	.	ASSWGGAAYGYT
TRBV9	TRBJ1-4	.	ASSVGQGVGEKLF
TRBV30	TRBJ1-1	.	AWGGNTEAF
TRBV10-3	TRBJ1-3	.	AIRSTGAGNTIY
TRBV2	TRBJ2-2	once	ASRTQRRELF
TRBV7-2	TRBJ1-5	.	ASSLALGYSNQPQH
TRBV11-1	TRBJ2-7	.	ASRERTGEQY
TRBV5-6	TRBJ1-3	.	ASSLGGHGNTIY
TRBV7-3	TRBJ2-3	.	ASSPRRSGRGTDTQY